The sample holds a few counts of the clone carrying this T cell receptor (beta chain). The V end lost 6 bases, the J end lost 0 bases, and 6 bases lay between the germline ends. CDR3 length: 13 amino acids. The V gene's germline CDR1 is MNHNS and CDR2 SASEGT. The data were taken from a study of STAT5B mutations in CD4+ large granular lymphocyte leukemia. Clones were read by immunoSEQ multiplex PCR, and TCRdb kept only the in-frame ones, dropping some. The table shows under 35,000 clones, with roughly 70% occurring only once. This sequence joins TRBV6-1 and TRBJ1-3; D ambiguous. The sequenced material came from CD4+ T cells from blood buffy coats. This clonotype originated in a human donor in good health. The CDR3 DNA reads TGTGCCAGCAGGGCTACCTCTGGAAACACCATATATTTT. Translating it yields CASRATSGNTIYF.